The clone carrying this T cell receptor beta chain was picked up a small number of times. The antigen is not known. This CDR3 has 16 residues. Germline V gene lookup returns CDR1 SGHRS and CDR2 YFSETQ. Germline trimming cut 4 bases from V and 1 base from J; bases unmatched to any gene: 8. This record belongs to a study of blood T cells in healthy people across ages. General study points: Older individuals had lower TCR beta diversity per million T cells (the decline was roughly linear).

Through a sample-barcoded 5' primer and a J-beta primer mix, a second PCR was run for roughly 7 to 11 cycles. MiXCR was run by TCRdb on the 5' RACE reads, yielding one entry per CDR3 protein. The profile covers approximately 940,000 distinct CDR3 sequences, with 48% appearing a single time and roughly 13% taken by the ten largest. What was sequenced was blood. V is TRBV5-1 and J is TRBJ2-5; 9 nucleotides match TRBD1. The TCR was taken from a man under 40 in good health. The CDR3 spells CASSEQGAFAQETQYF. In DNA, the CDR3 is TGCGCCAGCAGCGAACAGGGGGCGTTCGCCCAAGAGACCCAGTACTTC.